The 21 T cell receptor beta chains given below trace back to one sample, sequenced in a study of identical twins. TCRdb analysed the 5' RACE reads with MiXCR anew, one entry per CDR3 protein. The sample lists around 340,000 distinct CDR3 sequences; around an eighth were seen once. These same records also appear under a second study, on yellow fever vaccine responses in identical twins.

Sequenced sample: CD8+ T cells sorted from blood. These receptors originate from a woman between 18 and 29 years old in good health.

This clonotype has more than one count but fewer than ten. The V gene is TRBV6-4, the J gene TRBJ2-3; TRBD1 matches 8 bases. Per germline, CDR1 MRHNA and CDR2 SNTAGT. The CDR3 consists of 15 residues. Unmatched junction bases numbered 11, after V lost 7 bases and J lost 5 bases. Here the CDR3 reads CASKAGGVEGDTQYF. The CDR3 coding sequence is TGTGCCAGCAAGGCAGGGGGCGTCGAGGGAGATACGCAGTATTTT.

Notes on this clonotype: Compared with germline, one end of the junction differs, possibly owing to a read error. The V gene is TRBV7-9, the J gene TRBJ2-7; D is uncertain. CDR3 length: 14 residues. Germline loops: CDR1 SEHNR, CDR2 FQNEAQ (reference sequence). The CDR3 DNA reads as TGTGTCAGCAGCCGCGGCGGACCGACCTACGAGCAGTACTTC. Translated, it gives CVSSRGGPTYEQYF.

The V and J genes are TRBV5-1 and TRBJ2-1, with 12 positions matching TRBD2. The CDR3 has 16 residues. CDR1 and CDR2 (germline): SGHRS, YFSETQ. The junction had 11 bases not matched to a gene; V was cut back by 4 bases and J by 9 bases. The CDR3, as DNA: TGCGCCAGCAGCCACCGGACTAGCGGGAAGGCTGTTGAGCAGTTCTTC. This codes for CASSHRTSGKAVEQFF.

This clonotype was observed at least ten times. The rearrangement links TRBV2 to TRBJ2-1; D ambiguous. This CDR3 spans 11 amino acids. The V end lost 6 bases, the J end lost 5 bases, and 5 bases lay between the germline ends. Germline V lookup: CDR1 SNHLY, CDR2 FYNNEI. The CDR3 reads CASSPDNEQFF. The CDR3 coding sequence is TGTGCCAGCAGCCCCGACAATGAGCAGTTCTTC.

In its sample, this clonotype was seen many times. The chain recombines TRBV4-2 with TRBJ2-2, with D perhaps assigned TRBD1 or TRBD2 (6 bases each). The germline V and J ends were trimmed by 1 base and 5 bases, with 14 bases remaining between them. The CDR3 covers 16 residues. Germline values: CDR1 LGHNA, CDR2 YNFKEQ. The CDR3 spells CASSQVGGLLTGELFF. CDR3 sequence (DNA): TGTGCCAGCAGCCAAGTTGGGGGGCTGTTAACCGGGGAGCTGTTTTTT.

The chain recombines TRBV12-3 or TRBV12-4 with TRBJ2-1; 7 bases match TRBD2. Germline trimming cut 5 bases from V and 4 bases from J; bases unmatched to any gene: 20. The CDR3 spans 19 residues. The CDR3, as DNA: TGTGCCAGCAGTCACAGACTCACCGATTTGCGGGGGAGATACAATGAGCAGTTCTTC. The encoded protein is CASSHRLTDLRGRYNEQFF.

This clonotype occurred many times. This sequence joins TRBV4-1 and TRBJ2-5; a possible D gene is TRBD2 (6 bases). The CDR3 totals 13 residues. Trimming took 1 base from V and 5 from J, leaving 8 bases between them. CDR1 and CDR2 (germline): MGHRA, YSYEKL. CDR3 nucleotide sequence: TGCGCCAGCAGCCAAGGACTAGTGGAGACCCAGTACTTC. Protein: CASSQGLVETQYF.

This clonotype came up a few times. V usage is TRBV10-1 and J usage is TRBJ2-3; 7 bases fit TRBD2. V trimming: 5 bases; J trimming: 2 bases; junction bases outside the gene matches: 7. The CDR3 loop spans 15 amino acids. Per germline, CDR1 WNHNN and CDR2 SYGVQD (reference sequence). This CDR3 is CASSPGGGFTDTQYF. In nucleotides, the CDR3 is TGCGCCAGCAGTCCGGGAGGAGGGTTCACAGATACGCAGTATTTT.

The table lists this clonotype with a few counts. DNA for the CDR3: TGTGCCAGCAGCTTAGATCGGGTGGTGGAGCTGTTTTTT. This gives the protein CASSLDRVVELFF. This sequence joins TRBV11-2 and TRBJ2-2; D is ambiguous. In germline, CDR1 is SGHAT, CDR2 FQNNGV. This CDR3 is built from 13 residues. The V end lost 0 bases, the J end lost 10 bases, and 9 bases lay between the germline ends.

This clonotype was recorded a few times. CDR3: CASSLGQGLYNEQFF. The CDR3, as DNA: TGTGCCAGCAGCTTAGGACAGGGACTATACAATGAGCAGTTCTTC. The chain carries TRBV7-9 and TRBJ2-1; the D call may be TRBD1 or TRBD2 (7 bases each). V was cut by 1 base and J by 4 bases, with 11 bases left in between. The CDR3 covers 15 residues. Germline V lookup: CDR1 SEHNR, CDR2 FQNEAQ (reference sequence).

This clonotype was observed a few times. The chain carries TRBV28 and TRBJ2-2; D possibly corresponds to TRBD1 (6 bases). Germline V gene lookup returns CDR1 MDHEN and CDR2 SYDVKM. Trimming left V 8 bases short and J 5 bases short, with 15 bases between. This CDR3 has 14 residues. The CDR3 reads CASANRVETGELFF. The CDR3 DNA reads TGTGCCAGCGCTAACAGGGTAGAAACCGGGGAGCTGTTTTTT. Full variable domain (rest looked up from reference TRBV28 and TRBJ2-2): DVKVTQSSRYLVKRTGEKVFLECVQDMDHENMFWYRQDPGLGLRLIYFSYDVKMKEKGDIPEGYSVSREKKERFSLILESASTNQTSMYLCASANRVETGELFFGEGSRLTVL.

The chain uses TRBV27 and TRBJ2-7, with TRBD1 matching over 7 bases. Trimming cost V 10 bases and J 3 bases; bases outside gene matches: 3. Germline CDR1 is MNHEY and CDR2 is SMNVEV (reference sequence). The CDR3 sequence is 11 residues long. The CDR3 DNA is TGTGCCACCAGACAGGGCTACGAGCAGTACTTC. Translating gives CATRQGYEQYF.

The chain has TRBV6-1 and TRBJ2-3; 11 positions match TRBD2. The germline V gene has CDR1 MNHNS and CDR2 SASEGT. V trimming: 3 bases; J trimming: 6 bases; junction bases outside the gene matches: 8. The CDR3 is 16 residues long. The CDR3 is CASSETSGAIGDTQYF. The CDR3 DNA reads TGTGCCAGCAGTGAGACTAGCGGGGCCATTGGGGATACGCAGTATTTT.

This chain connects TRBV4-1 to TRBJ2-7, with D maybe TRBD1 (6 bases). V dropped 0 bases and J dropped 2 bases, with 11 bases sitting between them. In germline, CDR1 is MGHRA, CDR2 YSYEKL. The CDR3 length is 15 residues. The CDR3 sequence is CASSQDRGQPYEQYF. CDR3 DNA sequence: TGCGCCAGCAGCCAAGATCGAGGACAGCCCTACGAGCAGTACTTC.

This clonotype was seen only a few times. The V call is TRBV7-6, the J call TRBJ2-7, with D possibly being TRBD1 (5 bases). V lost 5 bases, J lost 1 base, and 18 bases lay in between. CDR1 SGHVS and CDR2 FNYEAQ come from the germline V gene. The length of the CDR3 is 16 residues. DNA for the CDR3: TGTGCCAGCAGCCCCTACTTGACAGACCAATCCTACGAGCAGTACTTC. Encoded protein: CASSPYLTDQSYEQYF.

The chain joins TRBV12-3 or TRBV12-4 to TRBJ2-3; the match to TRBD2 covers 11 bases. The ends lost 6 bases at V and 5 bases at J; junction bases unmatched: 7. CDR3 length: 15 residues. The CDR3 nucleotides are TGTGCCAGCAGCCAGGCTAGCGGGGGGTTAGATACGCAGTATTTT. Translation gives CASSQASGGLDTQYF.

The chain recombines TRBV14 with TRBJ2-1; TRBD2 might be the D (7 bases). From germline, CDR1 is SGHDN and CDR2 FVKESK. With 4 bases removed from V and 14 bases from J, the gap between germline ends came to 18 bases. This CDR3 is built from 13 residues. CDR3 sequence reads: CASSLGGLSGEFF. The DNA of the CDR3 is TGTGCCAGCAGCCTCGGGGGGCTCTCAGGGGAGTTCTTC.

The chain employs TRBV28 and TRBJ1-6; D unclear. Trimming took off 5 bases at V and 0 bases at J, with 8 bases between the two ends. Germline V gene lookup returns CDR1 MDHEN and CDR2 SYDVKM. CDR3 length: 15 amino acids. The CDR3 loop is CASSPESSYNSPLHF. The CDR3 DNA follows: TGTGCCAGCAGTCCAGAGAGCTCCTATAATTCACCCCTCCACTTT.

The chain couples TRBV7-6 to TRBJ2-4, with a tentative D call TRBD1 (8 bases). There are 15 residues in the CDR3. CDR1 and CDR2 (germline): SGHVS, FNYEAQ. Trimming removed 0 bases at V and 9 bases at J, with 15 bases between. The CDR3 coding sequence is TGTGCCAGCAGCTTAGCGGGGGGGCAGGGGGCCATTCAGTACTTC. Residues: CASSLAGGQGAIQYF.

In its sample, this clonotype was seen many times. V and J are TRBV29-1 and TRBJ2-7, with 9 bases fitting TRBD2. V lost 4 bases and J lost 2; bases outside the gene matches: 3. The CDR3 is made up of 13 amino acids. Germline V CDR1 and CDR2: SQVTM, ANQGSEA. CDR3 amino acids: CSVVSSGTYEQYF. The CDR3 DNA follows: TGCAGCGTTGTGTCTAGCGGGACCTACGAGCAGTACTTC.

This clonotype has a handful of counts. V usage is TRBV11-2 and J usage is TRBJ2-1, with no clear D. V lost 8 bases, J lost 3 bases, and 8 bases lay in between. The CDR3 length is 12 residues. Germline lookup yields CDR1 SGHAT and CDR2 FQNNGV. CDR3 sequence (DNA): TGTGCCAGCGTTACGGGCTACAATGAGCAGTTCTTC. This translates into CASVTGYNEQFF.